The rows below give T cell receptor beta chains drawn from one sample of a study of T cell responses to AZD1222 COVID-19 vaccine. Some clones are missing from TCRdb's copy, which holds only in-frame ones; the method was immunoSEQ multiplex PCR. The table shows some 190,000 clones, with 92% occurring only once. The source was peripheral blood, collected on day 0 of AZD1222 vaccination. The origin of the receptors is an adult in good health. CDR3s include the opening cysteine and the closing phenylalanine or tryptophan. The order of the fields is CDR3 length, clone size, J gene, D gene, V gene, CDR3 DNA, CDR3 protein. The D gene is left open where the match is weak. Size is stated for part of the rows, as once, few or many counts, or as a class when the clone is expanded.

12,.,TRBJ1-4,.,TRBV19,TGTGCCAGTAGTATCCGTGACGAAAAACTGTTTTTT,CASSIRDEKLFF
15,.,TRBJ1-1,TRBD1,TRBV27,TGTGCCAGCAGAGGGACAGCGATTTTGAACACTGAAGCTTTCTTT,CASRGTAILNTEAFF
15,.,TRBJ2-2,TRBD1,TRBV14,TGTGCCAGCAGCCCCGGACAGGGGTTACGGGGGGAGCTGTTTTTT,CASSPGQGLRGELFF
12,few,TRBJ1-2,.,TRBV19,TGTGCCAGTAGTCTCTCCGGCTATGGCTACACCTTC,CASSLSGYGYTF
14,few,TRBJ1-4,.,TRBV5-1,TGCGCCAGCAGCGACAGTACAACTAATGAAAAACTGTTTTTT,CASSDSTTNEKLFF
16,.,TRBJ1-2,.,TRBV27,TGTGCCAGCAGACCTTTAGCGCCGGGAGAGAACTATGGCTACACCTTC,CASRPLAPGENYGYTF
14,.,TRBJ1-1,.,TRBV5-6,TGTGCCAGCAGCCTCTACTCCCTGTCGGAGGTAGCTTTCTTT,CASSLYSLSEVAFF
12,.,TRBJ2-6,.,TRBV2,TGTGCCATCTACTCTGGGGCCAACGTCCTGACTTTC,CAIYSGANVLTF
14,.,TRBJ1-1,.,TRBV5-6,TGTGCCAGCAGCTTGTATGGTTTCGGGACTGAAGCTTTCTTT,CASSLYGFGTEAFF
16,once,TRBJ2-4,TRBD1,TRBV18,TGTGCCAGCTCACCACAACAGGGGTCCGCCCAAAACATTCAGTACTTC,CASSPQQGSAQNIQYF
13,.,TRBJ1-3,.,TRBV7-8,TGTGCCAGTGGCGGGGGGACTGGAAACACCATATATTTT,CASGGGTGNTIYF
18,.,TRBJ1-6,.,TRBV10-2,TGCGCCAGCAGTGATCTGTATCTCGGGGAGGAGGCTAATTCACCCCTCCACTTT,CASSDLYLGEEANSPLHF
13,.,TRBJ1-5,.,TRBV2,TGTGCCAGCAGGCAGATCCCGGGGCAGCCCCAGCATTTT,CASRQIPGQPQHF
17,.,TRBJ1-6,TRBD1,TRBV28,TGTGCCAGCAGTAGCGGACAGGGGGCATCCTATAATTCACCCCTCCACTTT,CASSSGQGASYNSPLHF
15,.,TRBJ2-1,TRBD2,TRBV7-6,TGTGCCAGCAGCTTAGTGGCGGGGGGGGACAATGAGCAGTTCTTC,CASSLVAGGDNEQFF
13,few,TRBJ2-2,.,TRBV25-1,TGTGCCAGCAGAGATACAGGGACCGGGGAGCTGTTTTTT,CASRDTGTGELFF
15,.,TRBJ1-5,.,TRBV19,TGTGCCACCACAGATCGGGGGGGAGTCTATCAGCCCCAGCATTTT,CATTDRGGVYQPQHF
14,.,TRBJ2-5,TRBD2,TRBV3-1/TRBV3-2,TGTGCCAGCAGCCAAGGGACTAGCAGGGAGACCCAGTACTTC,CASSQGTSRETQYF
17,.,TRBJ2-1,TRBD2,TRBV5-1,TGCGCCAGCAGCTTGGCATCCACTAGCGGGGGTCACTTGGAGCAGTTCTTC,CASSLASTSGGHLEQFF
15,.,TRBJ2-5,TRBD1,TRBV7-9,TGTGCCAGCAGCTTGATGGGACAGGGTACAGAGACCCAGTACTTC,CASSLMGQGTETQYF
15,.,TRBJ2-3,TRBD2,TRBV6-5,TGTGCCAGCAGGAGAGCGGGAGCTAGCACAGATACGCAGTATTTT,CASRRAGASTDTQYF
15,.,TRBJ2-2,.,TRBV4-3,TGCGCCAGCAGCCAAGATGGGTGGAGGTCCGGGGAGCTGTTTTTT,CASSQDGWRSGELFF
15,.,TRBJ2-7,TRBD1,TRBV6-5,TGTGCCAGCAGTTACTCAATAACAGGGGGCTACGAGCAGTACTTC,CASSYSITGGYEQYF
13,few,TRBJ2-7,TRBD2,TRBV29-1,TGCAGCGTTATAGCGGGTGTAACCTACGAGCAGTACTTC,CSVIAGVTYEQYF
14,.,TRBJ1-6,.,TRBV2,TGTGCCAGCAGTGAAAGGACAGCGAATTCACCCCTCCACTTT,CASSERTANSPLHF
17,.,TRBJ2-3,TRBD1,TRBV29-1,TGCAGCGTTGAATCAGGACAGGGGGCCCAGGGGGGAGATACGCAGTATTTT,CSVESGQGAQGGDTQYF
14,.,TRBJ2-5,.,TRBV5-1,TGCGCCAGTCAACCAGGGATCGGGCAAGAGACCCAGTACTTC,CASQPGIGQETQYF
15,.,TRBJ2-6,.,TRBV5-1,TGCGCCAGCAGCCCGGGACTTCACGGGGCCAACGTCCTGACTTTC,CASSPGLHGANVLTF
14,.,TRBJ2-7,TRBD2,TRBV2,TGTGCCAGCACCAAACTAGCGGGGGCGTCCGAGCAGTACTTC,CASTKLAGASEQYF
15,once,TRBJ1-5,.,TRBV5-1,TGCGCCAGCAGCCCCGACGGACTCAGCAATCAGCCCCAGCATTTT,CASSPDGLSNQPQHF
13,.,TRBJ2-7,.,TRBV10-2,TGCGCCAGCAGTGCAGCCGCAGCCTACGAGCAGTACTTC,CASSAAAAYEQYF
13,.,TRBJ1-2,.,TRBV3-1/TRBV3-2,TGTGCCAGCAGCCAACCAGGGAGGGGAGGCTACACCTTC,CASSQPGRGGYTF
13,.,TRBJ1-1,TRBD1,TRBV18,TGTGCCAGCTCACCCGAACAGGGGTGGGAAGCTTTCTTT,CASSPEQGWEAFF
14,.,TRBJ1-2,TRBD1,TRBV18,TGTGCCAGCTCACCGGGGACAGGGGGGTATGGCTACACCTTC,CASSPGTGGYGYTF
12,.,TRBJ2-7,.,TRBV29-1,TGCAGCGTTGCAGACGGAACCTACGAGCAGTACTTC,CSVADGTYEQYF
12,.,TRBJ2-3,TRBD1,TRBV12-3/TRBV12-4,TGTGCCAGCGGGGACAGGGCATATACGCAGTATTTT,CASGDRAYTQYF
16,.,TRBJ2-7,TRBD1,TRBV27,TGTGCCAGCTCCAAGCCCGGGACAGGGGGCGGCTACGAGCAGTACTTC,CASSKPGTGGGYEQYF
15,.,TRBJ1-3,.,TRBV14,TGTGCCAGCAGCTACGACAGGAACTCTGGAAACACCATATATTTT,CASSYDRNSGNTIYF
12,.,TRBJ1-2,.,TRBV3-1/TRBV3-2,TGTGCCAGCAGCCAAAGGCAGTTCGGTTACACCTTC,CASSQRQFGYTF
16,.,TRBJ2-7,.,TRBV5-1,TGCGCCAGCAGCTTGACAGAAGCGAGGGTCATCTACGAGCAGTACTTC,CASSLTEARVIYEQYF
17,.,TRBJ2-7,TRBD2,TRBV6-6,TGTGCCAGCAGTCTACTAGCGGGGGGTACGAATTCCTACGAGCAGTACTTC,CASSLLAGGTNSYEQYF
15,.,TRBJ1-4,.,TRBV3-1/TRBV3-2,TGTGCCAGCAGCCGATGGACAGCAACTAATGAAAAACTGTTTTTT,CASSRWTATNEKLFF
11,.,TRBJ1-4,TRBD1,TRBV2,TGTGCCAGCAGGGACAGGGAAAAACTGTTTTTT,CASRDREKLFF
16,.,TRBJ1-2,.,TRBV9,TGTGCCAGCAGCGCCAATGGGGGGCGGATAGGCTATGGCTACACCTTC,CASSANGGRIGYGYTF
15,.,TRBJ1-5,TRBD1,TRBV27,TGTGCCAGCAGTCCTTTCACAGGGGTTGTGCAGCCCCAGCATTTT,CASSPFTGVVQPQHF
14,few,TRBJ1-2,.,TRBV6-2/TRBV6-3,TGTGCCAGCAGTTACCCCCCCAGGATCTATGGCTACACCTTC,CASSYPPRIYGYTF